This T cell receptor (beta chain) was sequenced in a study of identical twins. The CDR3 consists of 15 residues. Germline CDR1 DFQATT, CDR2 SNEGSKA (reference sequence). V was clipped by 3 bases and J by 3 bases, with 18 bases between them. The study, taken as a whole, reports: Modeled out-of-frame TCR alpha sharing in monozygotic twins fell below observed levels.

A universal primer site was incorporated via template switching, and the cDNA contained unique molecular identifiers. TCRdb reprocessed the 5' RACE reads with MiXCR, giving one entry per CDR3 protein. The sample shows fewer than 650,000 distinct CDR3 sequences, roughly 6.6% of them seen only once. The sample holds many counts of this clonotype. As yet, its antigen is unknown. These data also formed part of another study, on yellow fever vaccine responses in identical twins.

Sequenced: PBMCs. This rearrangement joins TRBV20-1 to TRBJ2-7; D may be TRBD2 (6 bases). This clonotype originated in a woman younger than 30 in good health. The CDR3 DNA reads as TGCAGTGCTAGGGACCTAGGGTACGGGGGCTACGAGCAGTACTTC. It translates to CSARDLGYGGYEQYF.